This T cell receptor (beta chain) appears in the sequencing data of a study of blood T cell repertoires in COVID-19. Study at large: PBMCs, B-cell-depleted T cells, or T cells provided the cDNA or gDNA that made up the material.

Germline loops: CDR1 LGHNA, CDR2 YSLEER. CDR3 size: 16 residues. Trimming removed 0 bases from V and 3 bases from J, with 15 bases in between. Methods used by the authors: For nucleated cells, counts were estimated from reference gene primer amplification. This table comes from immunoSEQ multiplex PCR, and its TCRdb copy is limited to in-frame clones, with some not included. The V and J calls and the clone size are those of that table, but D and trimming were determined from the DNA. Seen here are approximately 300,000 clones, 70% to 90% observed once, and the top ten hold approximately 5%. Assignment of participants to cohorts was predicated upon participant-reported clinical history. This clone was observed a few times.

The chain has TRBV4-3 and TRBJ2-7, with D possibly being TRBD1 (5 bases). The TCR originated in a woman aged 30 to 39 who had recovered from COVID-19. The sample consisted of PBMCs or T cells enriched from blood (not recorded which). The CDR3 spells CASSQENRTPFYEQYF. In DNA form, the CDR3 reads TGCGCCAGCAGCCAAGAAAACAGGACCCCTTTCTACGAGCAGTACTTC.